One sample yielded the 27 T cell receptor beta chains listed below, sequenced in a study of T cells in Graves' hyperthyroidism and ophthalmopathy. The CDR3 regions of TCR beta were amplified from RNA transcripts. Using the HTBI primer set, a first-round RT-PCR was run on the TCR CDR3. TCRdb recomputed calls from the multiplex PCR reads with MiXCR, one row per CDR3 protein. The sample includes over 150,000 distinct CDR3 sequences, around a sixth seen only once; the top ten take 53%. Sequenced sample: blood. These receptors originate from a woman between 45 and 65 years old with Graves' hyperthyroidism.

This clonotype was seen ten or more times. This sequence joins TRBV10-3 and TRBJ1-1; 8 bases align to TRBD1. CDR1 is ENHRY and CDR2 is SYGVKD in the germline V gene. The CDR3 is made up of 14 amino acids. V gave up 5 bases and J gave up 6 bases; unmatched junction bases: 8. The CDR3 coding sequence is TGTGCCATCAGTCCACAGGGGGATGGCGCTGAAGCTTTCTTT. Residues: CAISPQGDGAEAFF.

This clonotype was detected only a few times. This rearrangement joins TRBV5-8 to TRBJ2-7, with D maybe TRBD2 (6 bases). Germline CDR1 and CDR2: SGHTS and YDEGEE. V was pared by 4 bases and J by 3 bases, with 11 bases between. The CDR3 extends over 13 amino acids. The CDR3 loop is CASSLLANYEQYF. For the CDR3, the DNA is TGTGCCAGCAGCCTACTAGCAAACTACGAGCAGTACTTC.

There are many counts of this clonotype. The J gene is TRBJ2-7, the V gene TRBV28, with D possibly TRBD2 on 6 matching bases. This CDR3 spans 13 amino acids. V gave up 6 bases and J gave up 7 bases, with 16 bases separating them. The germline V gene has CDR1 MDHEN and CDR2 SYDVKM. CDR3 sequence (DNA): TGTGCCAGCAGGCGGGGACCCGAGAGGGAGCAGTACTTC. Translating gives CASRRGPEREQYF.

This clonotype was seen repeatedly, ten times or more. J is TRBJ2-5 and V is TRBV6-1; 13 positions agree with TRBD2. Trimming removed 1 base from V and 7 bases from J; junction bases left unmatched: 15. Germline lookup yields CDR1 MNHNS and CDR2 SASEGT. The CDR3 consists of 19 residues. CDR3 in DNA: TGTGCCAGCAGTGAAGGGCCCCCTACTAGCGGGAGGGCCTGGGGGACCCAGTACTTC. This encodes CASSEGPPTSGRAWGTQYF.

CDR3 in amino acids: CASSPPTASYEQYF. The DNA for the CDR3 is TGTGCCAGCTCACCCCCGACAGCCTCCTACGAGCAGTACTTC. V usage is TRBV18 and J usage is TRBJ2-7, with D perhaps matching TRBD1 (5 bases). Germline CDR1 and CDR2: KGHSH and LQKENI. Trimming took 3 bases from V and 0 from J, leaving 9 bases between them. There are 14 residues in the CDR3.

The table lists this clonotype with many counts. The CDR3 bases are TGCAGTGCGAAAACAGGAGACTCTGGAAACACCATATATTTT. Its translation is CSAKTGDSGNTIYF. V and J are TRBV20-1 and TRBJ1-3; D perhaps matches TRBD1 (5 bases). Looked up from germline, CDR1 is DFQATT and CDR2 is SNEGSKA (reference sequence). The CDR3 is 14 residues long. V was clipped by 6 bases and J by 0 bases, with 12 bases between them.

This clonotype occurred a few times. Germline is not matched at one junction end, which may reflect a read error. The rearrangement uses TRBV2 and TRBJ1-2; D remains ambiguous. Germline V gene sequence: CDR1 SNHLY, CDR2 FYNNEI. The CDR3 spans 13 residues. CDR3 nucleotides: TGTGCCAGCAGTGAACCTGCTGGCTATAGCTACACCTTC. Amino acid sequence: CASSEPAGYSYTF.

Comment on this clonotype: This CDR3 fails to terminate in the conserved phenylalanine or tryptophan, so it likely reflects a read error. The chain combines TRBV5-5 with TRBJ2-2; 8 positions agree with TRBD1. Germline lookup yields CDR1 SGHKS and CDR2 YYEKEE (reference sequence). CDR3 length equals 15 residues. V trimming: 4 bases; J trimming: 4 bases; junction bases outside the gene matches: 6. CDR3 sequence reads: CASSVDRASTGELFS. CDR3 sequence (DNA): TGTGCCAGCAGCGTGGACAGGGCGAGCACCGGGGAGCTGTTTTCT.

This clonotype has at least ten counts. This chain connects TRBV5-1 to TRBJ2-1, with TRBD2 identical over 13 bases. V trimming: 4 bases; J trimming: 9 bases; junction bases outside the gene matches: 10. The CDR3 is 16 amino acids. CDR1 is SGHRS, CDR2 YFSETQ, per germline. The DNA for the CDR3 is TGCGCCAGCAGCCAGACTAGCGGGAGGATAAGCGGTGAGCAGTTCTTC. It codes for CASSQTSGRISGEQFF.

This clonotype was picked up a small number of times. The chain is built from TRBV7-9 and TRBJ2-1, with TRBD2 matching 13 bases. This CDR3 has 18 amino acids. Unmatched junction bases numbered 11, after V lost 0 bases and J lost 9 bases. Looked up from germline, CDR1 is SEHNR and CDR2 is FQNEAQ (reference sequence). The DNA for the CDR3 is TGTGCCAGCAGCTTAGCCCCCCTAGGGACTAGCGGGGTACCTGAGCAGTTCTTC. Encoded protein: CASSLAPLGTSGVPEQFF.

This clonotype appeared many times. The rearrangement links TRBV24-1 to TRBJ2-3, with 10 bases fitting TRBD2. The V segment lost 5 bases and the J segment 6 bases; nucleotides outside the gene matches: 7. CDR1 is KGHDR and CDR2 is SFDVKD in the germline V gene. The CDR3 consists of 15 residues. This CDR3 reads CATSGSSGGADTQYF. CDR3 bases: TGTGCCACCAGTGGCAGCAGCGGGGGGGCGGATACGCAGTATTTT.

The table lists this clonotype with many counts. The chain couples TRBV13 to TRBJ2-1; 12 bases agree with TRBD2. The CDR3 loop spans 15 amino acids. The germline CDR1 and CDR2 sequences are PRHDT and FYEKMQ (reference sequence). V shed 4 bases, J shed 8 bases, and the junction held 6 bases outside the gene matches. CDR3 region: CASSSRLAGVYEQFF. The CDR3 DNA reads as TGTGCCAGCAGCTCGAGACTAGCGGGAGTTTATGAGCAGTTCTTC.

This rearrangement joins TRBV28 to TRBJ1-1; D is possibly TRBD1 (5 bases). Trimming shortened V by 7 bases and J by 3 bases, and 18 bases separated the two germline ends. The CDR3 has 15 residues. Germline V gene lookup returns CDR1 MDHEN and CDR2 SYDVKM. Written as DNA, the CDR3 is TGTGCCAGCAACAACCCTTCGGGGACCCACACTGAAGCTTTCTTT. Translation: CASNNPSGTHTEAFF.

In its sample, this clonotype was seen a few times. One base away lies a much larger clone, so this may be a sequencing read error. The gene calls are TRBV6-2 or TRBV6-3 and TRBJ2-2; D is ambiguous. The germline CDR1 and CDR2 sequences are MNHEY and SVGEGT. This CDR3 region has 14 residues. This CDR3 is CASSYVGNIGELFF. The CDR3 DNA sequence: TGTGCCAGCAGTTACGTGGGGAACATCGGGGAGCTGTTTTTT.

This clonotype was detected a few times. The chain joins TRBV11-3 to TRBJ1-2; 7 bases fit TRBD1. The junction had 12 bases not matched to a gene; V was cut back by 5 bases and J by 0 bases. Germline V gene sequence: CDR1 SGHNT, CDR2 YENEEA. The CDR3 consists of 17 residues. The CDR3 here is CASSPDRRDRTNYGYTF. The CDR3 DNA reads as TGTGCCAGCAGCCCCGACCGTCGGGACAGAACTAACTATGGCTACACCTTC.

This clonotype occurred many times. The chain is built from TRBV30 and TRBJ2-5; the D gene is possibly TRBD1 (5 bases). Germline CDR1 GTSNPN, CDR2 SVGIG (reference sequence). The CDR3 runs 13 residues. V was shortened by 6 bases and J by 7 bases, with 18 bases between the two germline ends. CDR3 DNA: TGTGCCTGCTCCTCAAGGGGCACAGGGACCCAGTACTTC. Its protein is CACSSRGTGTQYF.

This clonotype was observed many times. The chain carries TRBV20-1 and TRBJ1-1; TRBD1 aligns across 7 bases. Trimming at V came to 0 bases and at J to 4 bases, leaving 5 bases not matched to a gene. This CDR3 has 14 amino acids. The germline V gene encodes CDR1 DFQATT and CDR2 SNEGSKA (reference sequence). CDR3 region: CSARDRRGRTEAFF. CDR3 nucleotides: TGCAGTGCTAGAGATAGAAGGGGGCGCACTGAAGCTTTCTTT.

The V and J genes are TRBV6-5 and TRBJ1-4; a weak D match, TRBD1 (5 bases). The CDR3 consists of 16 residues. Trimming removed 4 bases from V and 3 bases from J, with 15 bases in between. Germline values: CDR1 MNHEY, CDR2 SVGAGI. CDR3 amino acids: CASSWGRLSPNEKLFF. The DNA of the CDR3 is TGTGCCAGCAGTTGGGGCAGACTTTCTCCTAATGAAAAACTGTTTTTT.

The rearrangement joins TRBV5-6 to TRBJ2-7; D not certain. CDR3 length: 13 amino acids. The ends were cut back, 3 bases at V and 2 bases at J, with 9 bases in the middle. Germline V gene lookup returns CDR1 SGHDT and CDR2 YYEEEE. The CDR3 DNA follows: TGTGCCAGCAGCTCAAGACATGCCTACGAGCAGTACTTC. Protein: CASSSRHAYEQYF.

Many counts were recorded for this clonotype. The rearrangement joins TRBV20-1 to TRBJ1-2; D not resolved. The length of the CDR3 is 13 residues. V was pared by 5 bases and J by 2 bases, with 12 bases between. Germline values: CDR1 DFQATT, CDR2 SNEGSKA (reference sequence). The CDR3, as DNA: TGCAGTGCTCCCCTGACCGAGAACTATGGCTACACCTTC. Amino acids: CSAPLTENYGYTF.

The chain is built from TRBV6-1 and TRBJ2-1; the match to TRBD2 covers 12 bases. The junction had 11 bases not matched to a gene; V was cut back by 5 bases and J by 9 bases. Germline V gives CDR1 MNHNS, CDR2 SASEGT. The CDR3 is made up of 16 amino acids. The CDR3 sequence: CASSSVSSGRAIEQFF. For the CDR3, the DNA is TGTGCCAGCAGTTCCGTTTCTAGCGGGAGGGCCATTGAGCAGTTCTTC.

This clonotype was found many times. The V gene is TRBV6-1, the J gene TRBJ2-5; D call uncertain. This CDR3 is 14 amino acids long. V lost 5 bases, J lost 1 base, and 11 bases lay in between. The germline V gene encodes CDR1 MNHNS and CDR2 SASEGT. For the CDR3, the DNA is TGTGCCAGCAGTAACCGACACGTCCAAGAGACCCAGTACTTC. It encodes CASSNRHVQETQYF.

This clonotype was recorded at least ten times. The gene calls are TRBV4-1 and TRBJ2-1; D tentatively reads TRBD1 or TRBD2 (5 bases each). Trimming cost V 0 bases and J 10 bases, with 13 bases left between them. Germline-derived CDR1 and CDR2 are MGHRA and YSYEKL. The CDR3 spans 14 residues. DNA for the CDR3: TGCGCCAGCAGCCAAGATTTTTCCGGGACCGAGCAGTTCTTC. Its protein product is CASSQDFSGTEQFF.

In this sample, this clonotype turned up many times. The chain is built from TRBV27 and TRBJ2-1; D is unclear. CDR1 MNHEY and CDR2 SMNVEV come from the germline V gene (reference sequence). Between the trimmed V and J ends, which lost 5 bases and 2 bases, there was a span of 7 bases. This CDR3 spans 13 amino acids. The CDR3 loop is CASSRLTYNEQFF. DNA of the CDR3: TGTGCCAGCAGTAGATTAACCTACAATGAGCAGTTCTTC.

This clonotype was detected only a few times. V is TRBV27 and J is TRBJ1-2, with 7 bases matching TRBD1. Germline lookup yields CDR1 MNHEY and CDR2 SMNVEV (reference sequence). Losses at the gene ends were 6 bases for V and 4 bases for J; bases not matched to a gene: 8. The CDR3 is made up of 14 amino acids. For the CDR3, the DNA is TGTGCCAGCAGGAGGTCCCGGGACAGCTATGGCTACACCTTC. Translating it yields CASRRSRDSYGYTF.

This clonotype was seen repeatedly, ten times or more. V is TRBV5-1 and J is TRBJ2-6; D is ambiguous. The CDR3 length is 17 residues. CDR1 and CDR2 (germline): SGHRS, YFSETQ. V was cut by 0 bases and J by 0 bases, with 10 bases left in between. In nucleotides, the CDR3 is TGCGCCAGCAGCTTGGGTGGCAGTTCCTCTGGGGCCAACGTCCTGACTTTC. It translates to CASSLGGSSSGANVLTF.

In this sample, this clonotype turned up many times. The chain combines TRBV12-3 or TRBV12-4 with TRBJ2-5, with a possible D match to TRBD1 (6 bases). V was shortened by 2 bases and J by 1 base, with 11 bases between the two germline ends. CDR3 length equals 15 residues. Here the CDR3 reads CASSLQGLGQETQYF. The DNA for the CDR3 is TGTGCCAGCAGTTTACAGGGGCTGGGCCAAGAGACCCAGTACTTC.